This T cell receptor beta chain is drawn from a study of cytomegalovirus exposure and HLA in healthy donors. Study results and limitations: Reported findings show TCR beta sequences accurately forecast HLA-A and HLA-B alleles in most subjects.

Germline assignment: CDR1 MNHEY and CDR2 SVGAGI. V was trimmed by 4 bases and J by 10 bases, leaving 19 bases between them. CDR3 size: 14 residues. The PCR ran on 60 Vbeta and 13 Jbeta primers. Sequencing used immunoSEQ multiplex PCR; TCRdb keeps in-frame clones, though not all of them. The sample lists 270,000 or so clones, 80% to 95% occurring once. About this clone: What it binds is not known.

Each donor's status was that of a healthy bone marrow donor. This TCR was sampled from a girl aged 2 to 9 in good health and CMV-seronegative. The chain joins TRBV6-5 to TRBJ1-1; D remains ambiguous. The sequenced sample consisted of PBMCs. In DNA form, the CDR3 reads TGTGCCAGCAGTTGGAGCTCGGCAAGTCCTCTAGCTTTCTTT. Translated, it gives CASSWSSASPLAFF.